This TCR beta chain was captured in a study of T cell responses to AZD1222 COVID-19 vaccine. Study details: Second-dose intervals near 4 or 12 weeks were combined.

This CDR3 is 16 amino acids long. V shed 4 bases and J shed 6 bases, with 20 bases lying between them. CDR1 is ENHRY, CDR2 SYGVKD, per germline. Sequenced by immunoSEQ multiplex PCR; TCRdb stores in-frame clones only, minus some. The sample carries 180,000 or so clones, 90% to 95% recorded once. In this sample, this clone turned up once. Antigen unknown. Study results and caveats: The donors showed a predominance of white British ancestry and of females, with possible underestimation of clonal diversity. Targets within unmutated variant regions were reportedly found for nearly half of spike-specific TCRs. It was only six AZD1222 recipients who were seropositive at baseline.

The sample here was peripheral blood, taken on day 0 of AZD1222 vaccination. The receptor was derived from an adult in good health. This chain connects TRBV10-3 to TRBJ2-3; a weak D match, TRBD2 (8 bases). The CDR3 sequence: CAISGEILADRDTQYF. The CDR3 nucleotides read TGTGCCATCAGTGGGGAAATACTAGCGGACAGGGATACGCAGTATTTT.